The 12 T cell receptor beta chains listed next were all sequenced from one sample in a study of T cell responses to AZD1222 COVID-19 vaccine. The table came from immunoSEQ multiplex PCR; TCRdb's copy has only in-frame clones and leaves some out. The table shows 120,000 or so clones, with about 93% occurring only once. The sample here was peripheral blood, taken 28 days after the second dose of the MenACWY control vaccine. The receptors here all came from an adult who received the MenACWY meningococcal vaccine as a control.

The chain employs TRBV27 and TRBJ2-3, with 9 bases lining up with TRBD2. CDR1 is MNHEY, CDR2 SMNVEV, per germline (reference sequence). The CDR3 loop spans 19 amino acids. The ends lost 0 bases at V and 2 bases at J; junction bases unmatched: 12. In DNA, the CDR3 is TGTGCCAGCAGTTTATCGAAAGGGATAGCGGGGGATAACACAGATACGCAGTATTTT. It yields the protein CASSLSKGIAGDNTDTQYF.

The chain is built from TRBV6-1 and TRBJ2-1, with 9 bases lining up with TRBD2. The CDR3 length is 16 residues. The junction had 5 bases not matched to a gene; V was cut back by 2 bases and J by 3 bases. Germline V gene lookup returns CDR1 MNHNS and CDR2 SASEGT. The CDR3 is CASSEWGLASYNEQFF. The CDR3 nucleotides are TGTGCCAGCAGTGAATGGGGACTAGCAAGCTACAATGAGCAGTTCTTC.

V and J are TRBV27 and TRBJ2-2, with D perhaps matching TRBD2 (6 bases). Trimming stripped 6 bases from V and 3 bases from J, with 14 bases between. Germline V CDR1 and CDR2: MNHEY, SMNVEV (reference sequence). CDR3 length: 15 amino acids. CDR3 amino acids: CASSFGRMDTGELFF. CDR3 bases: TGTGCCAGCAGCTTCGGGAGAATGGACACCGGGGAGCTGTTTTTT.

The CDR3 is CASTSGSSRAPQETQYF. For the CDR3, the DNA is TGTGCCAGCACCTCGGGGTCTTCACGAGCCCCCCAAGAGACCCAGTACTTC. The J gene is TRBJ2-5, the V gene TRBV27, with D possibly TRBD2 on 5 matching bases. The ends were cut back, 7 bases at V and 1 base at J, with 22 bases in the middle. Germline loops: CDR1 MNHEY, CDR2 SMNVEV (reference sequence). The CDR3 loop spans 17 amino acids.

The CDR3 region is CSVDSASSYNEQFF. CDR3 bases: TGCAGCGTTGATAGCGCGAGCTCCTACAATGAGCAGTTCTTC. The chain is built from TRBV29-1 and TRBJ2-1; D perhaps matches TRBD2 (5 bases). Trimming removed 3 bases from V and 0 bases from J, with 9 bases in between. This CDR3 has 14 residues. CDR1 and CDR2 (germline): SQVTM, ANQGSEA.

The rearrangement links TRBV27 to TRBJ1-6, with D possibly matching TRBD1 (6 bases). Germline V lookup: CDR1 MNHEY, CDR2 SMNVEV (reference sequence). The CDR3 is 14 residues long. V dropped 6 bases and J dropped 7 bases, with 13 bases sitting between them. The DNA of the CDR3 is TGTGCCAGCAGCGCAACAGGGTTGAATTCACCCCTCCACTTT. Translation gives CASSATGLNSPLHF.

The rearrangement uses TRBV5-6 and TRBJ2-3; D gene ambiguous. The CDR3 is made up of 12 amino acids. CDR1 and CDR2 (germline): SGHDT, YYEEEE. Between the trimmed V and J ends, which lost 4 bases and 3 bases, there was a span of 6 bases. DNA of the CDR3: TGTGCCAGCAGCCACATAACAGATACGCAGTATTTT. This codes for CASSHITDTQYF.

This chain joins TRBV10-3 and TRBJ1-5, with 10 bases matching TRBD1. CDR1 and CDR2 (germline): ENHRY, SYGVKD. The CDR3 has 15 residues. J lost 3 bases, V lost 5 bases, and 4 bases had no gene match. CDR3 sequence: CAISPGTGDNQPQHF. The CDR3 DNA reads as TGTGCCATCAGTCCCGGGACAGGGGACAATCAGCCCCAGCATTTT.

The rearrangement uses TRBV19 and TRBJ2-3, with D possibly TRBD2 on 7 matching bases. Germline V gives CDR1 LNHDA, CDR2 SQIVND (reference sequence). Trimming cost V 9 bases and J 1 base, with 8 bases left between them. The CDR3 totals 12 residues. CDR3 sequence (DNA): TGTGCCAGCGGGGGGCGCACAGATACGCAGTATTTT. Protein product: CASGGRTDTQYF.

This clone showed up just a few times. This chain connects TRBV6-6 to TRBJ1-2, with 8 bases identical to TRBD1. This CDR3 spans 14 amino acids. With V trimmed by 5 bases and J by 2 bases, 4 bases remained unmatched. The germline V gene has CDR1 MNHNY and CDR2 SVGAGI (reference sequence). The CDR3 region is CASSTRTGNYGYTF. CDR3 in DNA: TGTGCCAGCAGTACACGGACAGGGAACTATGGCTACACCTTC.

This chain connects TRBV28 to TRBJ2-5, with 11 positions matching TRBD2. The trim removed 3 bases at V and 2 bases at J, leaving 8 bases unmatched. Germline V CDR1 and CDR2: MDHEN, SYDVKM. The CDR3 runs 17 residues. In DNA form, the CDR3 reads TGTGCCAGCAGTTTGAGTAGCGGGGGGGCTGAACAAGAGACCCAGTACTTC. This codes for CASSLSSGGAEQETQYF.

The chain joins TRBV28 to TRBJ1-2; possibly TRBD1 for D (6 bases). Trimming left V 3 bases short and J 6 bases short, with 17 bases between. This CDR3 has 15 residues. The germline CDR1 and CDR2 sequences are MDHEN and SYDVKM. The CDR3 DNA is TGTGCCAGCAGTTTTTCTAGGGGGGGAATCAATGGCTACACCTTC. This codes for CASSFSRGGINGYTF.